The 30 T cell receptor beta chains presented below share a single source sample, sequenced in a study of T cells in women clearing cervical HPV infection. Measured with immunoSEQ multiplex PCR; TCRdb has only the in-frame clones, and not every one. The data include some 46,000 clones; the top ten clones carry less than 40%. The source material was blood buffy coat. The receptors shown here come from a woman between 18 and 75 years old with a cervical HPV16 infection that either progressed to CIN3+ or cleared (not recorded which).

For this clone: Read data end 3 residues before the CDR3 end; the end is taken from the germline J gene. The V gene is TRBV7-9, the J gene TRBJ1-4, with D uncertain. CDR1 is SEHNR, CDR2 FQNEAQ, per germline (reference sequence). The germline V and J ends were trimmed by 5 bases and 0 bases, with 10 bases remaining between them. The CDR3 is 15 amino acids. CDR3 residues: CASSPRFATNEKLFF. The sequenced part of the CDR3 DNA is TGTGCCAGCAGCCCACGGTTTGCAACTAATGAAAAA.

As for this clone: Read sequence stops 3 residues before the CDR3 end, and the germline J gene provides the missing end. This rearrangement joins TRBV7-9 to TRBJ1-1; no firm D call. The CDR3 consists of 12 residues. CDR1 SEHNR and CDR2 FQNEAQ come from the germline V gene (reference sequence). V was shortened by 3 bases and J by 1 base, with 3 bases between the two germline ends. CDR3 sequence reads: CASSFRNTEAFF. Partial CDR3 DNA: TGTGCCAGCAGCTTCAGGAACACTGAA.

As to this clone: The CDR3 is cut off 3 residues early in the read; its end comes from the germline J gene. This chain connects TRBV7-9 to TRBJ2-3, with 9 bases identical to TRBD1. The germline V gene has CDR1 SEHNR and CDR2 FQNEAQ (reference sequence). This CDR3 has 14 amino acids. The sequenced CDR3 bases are TGTGCCAGCAGCATGTACCGGGACAGGGAGACG. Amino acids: CASSMYRDRET. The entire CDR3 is CASSMYRDRETQYF.

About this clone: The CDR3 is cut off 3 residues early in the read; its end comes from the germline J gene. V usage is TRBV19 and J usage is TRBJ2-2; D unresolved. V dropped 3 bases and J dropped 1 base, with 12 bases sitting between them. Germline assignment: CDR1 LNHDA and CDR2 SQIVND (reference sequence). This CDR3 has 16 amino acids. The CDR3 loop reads CASSMLHALNTGELFF. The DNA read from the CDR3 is TGTGCCAGTAGTATGCTCCATGCGTTGAACACCGGGGAG.

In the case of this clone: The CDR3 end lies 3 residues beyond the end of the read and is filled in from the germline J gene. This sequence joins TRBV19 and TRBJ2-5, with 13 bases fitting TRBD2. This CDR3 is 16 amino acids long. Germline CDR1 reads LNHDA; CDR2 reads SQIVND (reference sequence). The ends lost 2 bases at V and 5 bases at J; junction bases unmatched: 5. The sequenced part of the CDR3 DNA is TGTGCCAGTAGTATACTGGGGACTAGCGGGATTGAGACC. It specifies CASSILGTSGIET. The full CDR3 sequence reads CASSILGTSGIETQYF.

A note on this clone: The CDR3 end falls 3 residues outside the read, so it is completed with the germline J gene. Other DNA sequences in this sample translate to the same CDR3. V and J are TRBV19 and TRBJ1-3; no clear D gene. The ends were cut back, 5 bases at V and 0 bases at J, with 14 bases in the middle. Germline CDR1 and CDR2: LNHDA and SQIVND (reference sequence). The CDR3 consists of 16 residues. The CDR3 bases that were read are TGTGCCAGTAGTTCTCGGACGGCGGGCTCTGGAAACACC. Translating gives CASSSRTAGSGNT. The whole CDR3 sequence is CASSSRTAGSGNTIYF.

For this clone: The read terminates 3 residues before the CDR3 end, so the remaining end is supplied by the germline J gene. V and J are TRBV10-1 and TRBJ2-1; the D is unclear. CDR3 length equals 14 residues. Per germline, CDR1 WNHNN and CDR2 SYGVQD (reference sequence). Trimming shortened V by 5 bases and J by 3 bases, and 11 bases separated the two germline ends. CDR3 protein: CASSRDFFYNEQFF. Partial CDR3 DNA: TGCGCCAGCAGTCGAGACTTCTTCTACAATGAG.

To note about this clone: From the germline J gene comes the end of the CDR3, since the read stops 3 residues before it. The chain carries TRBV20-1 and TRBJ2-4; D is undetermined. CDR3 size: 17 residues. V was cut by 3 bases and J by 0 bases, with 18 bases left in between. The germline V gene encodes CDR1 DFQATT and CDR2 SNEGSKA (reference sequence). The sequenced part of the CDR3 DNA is TGCAGTGCTAGTGTTAGTGTTGTCGAGCTAGCCAAAAACATT. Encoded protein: CSASVSVVELAKNI. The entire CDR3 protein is CSASVSVVELAKNIQYF.

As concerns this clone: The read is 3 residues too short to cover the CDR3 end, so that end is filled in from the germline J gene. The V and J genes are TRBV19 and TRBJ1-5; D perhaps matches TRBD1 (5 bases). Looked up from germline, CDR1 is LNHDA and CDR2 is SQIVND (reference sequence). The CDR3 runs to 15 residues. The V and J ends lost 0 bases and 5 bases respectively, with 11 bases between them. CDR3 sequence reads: CASSIERGLDQPQHF. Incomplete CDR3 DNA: TGTGCCAGTAGTATAGAAAGGGGACTCGATCAGCCC.

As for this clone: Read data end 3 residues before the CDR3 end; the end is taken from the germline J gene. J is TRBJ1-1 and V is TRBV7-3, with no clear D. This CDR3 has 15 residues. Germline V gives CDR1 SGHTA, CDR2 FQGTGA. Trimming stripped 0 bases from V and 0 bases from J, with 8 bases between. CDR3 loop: CASSLTRQMNTEAFF. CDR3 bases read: TGTGCCAGCAGCTTAACGCGGCAGATGAACACTGAA.

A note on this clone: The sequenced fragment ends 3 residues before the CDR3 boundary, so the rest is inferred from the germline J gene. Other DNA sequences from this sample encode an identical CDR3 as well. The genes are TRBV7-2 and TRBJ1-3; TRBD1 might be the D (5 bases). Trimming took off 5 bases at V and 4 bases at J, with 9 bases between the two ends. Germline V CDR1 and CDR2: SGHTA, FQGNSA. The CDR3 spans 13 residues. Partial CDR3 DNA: TGTGCCAGCAGCACCCGACAGGGAAACACC. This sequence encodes CASSTRQGNT. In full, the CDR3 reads CASSTRQGNTIYF.

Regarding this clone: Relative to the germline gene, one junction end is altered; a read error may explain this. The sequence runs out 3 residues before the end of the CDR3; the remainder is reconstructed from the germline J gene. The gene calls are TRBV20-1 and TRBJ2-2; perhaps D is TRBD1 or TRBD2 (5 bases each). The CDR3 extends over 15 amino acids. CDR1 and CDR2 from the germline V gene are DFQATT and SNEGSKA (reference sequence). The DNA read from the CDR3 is TGCAGTGCCAGAGGGCTGGTGAGTGGGGCCAACGTG. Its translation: CSARGLVSGANV. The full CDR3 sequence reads CSARGLVSGANVLFF.

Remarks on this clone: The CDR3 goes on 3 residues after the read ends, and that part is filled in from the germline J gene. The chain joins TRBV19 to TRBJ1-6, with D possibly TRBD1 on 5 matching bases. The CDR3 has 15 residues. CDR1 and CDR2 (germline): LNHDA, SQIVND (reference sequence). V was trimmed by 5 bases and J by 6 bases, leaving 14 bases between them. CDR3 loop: CASSGGGTVNSPLHF. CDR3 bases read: TGTGCCAGTAGTGGGGGGGGGACTGTTAATTCACCC.

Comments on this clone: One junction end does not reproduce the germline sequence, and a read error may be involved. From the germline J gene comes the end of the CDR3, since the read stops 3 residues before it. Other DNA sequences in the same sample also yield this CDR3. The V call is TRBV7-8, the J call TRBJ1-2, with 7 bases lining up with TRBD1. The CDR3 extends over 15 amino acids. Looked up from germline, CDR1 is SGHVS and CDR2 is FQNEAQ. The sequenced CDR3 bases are TGTGCCAGCAGCCCCGGGACAGACCTCTACTATGGA. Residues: CASSPGTDLYYG. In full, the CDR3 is CASSPGTDLYYGYTF.

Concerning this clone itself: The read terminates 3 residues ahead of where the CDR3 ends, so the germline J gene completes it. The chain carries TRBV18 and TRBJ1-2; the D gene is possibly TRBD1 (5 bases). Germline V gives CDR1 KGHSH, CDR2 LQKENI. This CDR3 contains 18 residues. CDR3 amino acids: CASSVSTTGTSFNNDYTF. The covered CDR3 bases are TGTGCCAGCTCAGTGAGCACGACCGGGACTAGCTTTAACAATGAC.

CDR3 sequence: CASSIPGLAGGEETQYF. CDR3 DNA (partial): TGTGCCAGTAGTATACCGGGACTAGCGGGAGGGGAAGAGACG. The chain uses TRBV19 and TRBJ2-3; the match to TRBD2 covers 16 bases. The CDR3 is cut off 3 residues early in the read; its end comes from the germline J gene. Germline CDR1 is LNHDA and CDR2 is SQIVND (reference sequence). CDR3 length: 17 residues.

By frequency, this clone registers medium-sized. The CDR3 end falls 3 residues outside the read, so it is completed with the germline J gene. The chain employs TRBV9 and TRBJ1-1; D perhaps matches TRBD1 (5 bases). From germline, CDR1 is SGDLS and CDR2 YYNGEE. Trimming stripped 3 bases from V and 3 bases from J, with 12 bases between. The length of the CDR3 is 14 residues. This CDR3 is CASSDTDSHTEAFF. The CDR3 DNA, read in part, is TGTGCCAGCAGCGACACCGACAGTCACACTGAA. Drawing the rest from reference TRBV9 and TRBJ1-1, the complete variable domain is DSGVTQTPKHLITATGQRVTLRCSPRSGDLSVYWYQQSLDQGLQFLIQYYNGEERAKGNILERFSAQQFPDLHSELNLSSLELGDSALYFCASSDTDSHTEAFFGQGTRLTVV.

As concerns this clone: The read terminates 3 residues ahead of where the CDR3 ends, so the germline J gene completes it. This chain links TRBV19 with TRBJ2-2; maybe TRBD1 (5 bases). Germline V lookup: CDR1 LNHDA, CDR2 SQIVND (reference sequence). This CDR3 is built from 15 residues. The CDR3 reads CASRLYRSPYEKLFF. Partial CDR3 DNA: TGTGCCAGTAGACTCTACAGGTCCCCATATGAAAAG.

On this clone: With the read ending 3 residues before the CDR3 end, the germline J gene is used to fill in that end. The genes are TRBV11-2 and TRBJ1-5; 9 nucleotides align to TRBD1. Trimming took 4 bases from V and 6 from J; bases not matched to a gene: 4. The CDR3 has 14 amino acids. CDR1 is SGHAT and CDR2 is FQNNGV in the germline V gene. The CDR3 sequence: CASSSGTGSQPQHF. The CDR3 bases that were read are TGTGCCAGCAGCTCCGGGACAGGGAGTCAGCCC.

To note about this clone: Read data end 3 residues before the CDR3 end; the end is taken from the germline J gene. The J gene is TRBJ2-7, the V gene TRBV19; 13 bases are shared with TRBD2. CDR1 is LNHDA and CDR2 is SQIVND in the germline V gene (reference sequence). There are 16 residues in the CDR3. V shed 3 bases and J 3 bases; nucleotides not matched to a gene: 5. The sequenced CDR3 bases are TGTGCCAGTAGTATTCCGACTAGCGGGGGGATCTACGAG. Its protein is CASSIPTSGGIYE. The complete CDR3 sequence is CASSIPTSGGIYEQYF.

The covered CDR3 bases are TGTGCCAGTAGTATAGATCAAGGGGGGCCC. Translation gives CASSIDQGGP. The whole CDR3 sequence reads CASSIDQGGPQHF. The gene calls are TRBV19 and TRBJ1-5; a weak D match, TRBD1 (6 bases). The CDR3 goes on 3 residues after the read ends, and that part is filled in from the germline J gene. Trimming took 0 bases from V and 9 from J, leaving 9 bases between them. This CDR3 has 13 residues. In germline, CDR1 is LNHDA, CDR2 SQIVND (reference sequence).

CDR3 sequence reads: CASTRSSGVNTEAFF. CDR3 DNA (partial): TGTGCCAGTACCCGAAGCAGCGGGGTGAACACTGAA. The chain recombines TRBV19 with TRBJ1-1; D is uncertain. With the read ending 3 residues before the CDR3 end, the germline J gene is used to fill in that end. CDR1 is LNHDA, CDR2 SQIVND, per germline (reference sequence). The CDR3 is 15 residues long. V lost 7 bases and J 0 bases, leaving 15 bases between the germline ends.

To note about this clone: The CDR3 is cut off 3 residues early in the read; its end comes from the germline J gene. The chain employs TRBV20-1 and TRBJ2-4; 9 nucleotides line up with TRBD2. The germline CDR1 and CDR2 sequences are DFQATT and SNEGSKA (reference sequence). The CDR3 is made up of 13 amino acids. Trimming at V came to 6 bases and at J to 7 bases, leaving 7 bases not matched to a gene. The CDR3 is CSAAASGANIQYF. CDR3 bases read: TGCAGTGCGGCCGCTAGCGGGGCTAACATT.

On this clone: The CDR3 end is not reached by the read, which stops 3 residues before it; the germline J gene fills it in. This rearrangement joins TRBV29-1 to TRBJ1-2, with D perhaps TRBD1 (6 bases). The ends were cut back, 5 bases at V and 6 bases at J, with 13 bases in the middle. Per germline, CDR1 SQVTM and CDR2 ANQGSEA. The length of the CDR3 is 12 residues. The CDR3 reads CSVTGYIDGYTF. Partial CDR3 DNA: TGCAGCGTTACAGGGTATATCGATGGC.

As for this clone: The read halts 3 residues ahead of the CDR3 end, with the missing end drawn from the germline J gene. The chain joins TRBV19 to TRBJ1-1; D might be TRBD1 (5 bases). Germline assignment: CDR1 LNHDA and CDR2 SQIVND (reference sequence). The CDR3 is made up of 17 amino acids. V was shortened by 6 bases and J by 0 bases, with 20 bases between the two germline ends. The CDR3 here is CASRSFIRGGVNTEAFF. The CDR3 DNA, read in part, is TGTGCCAGTAGAAGTTTTATAAGGGGCGGGGTGAACACTGAA.

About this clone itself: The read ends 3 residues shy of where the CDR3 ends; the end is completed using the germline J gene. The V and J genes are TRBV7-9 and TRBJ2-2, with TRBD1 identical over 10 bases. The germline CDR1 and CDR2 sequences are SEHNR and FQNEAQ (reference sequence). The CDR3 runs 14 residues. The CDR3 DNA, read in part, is TGTGCCAGCAGCGAGGGACAGGGGAGGTTACCG. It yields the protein CASSEGQGRLP. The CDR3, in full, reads CASSEGQGRLPLFF.

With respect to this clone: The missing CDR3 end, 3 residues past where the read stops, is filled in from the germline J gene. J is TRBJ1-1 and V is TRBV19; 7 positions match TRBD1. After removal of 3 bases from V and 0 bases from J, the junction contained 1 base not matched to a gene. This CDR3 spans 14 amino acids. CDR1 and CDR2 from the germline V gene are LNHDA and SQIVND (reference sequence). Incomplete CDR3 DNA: TGTGCCAGTAGTATGGGACAGATGAACACTGAA. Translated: CASSMGQMNTE. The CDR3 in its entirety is CASSMGQMNTEAFF.

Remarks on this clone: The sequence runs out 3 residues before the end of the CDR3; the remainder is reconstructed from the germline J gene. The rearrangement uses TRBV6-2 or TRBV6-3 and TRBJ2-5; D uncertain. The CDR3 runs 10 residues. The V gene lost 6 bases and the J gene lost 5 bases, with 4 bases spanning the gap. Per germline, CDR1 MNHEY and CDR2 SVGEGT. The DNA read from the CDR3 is TGTGCCAGCAGCCGGGAGACC. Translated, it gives CASSRET. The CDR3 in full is CASSRETQYF.

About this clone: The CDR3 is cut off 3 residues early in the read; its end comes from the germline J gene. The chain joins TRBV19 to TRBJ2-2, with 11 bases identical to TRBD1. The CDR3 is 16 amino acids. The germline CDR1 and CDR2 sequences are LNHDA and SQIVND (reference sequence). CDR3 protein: CASSRGQGAIDSPLFF. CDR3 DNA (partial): TGTGCCAGTAGTAGAGGACAGGGGGCGATTGATTCACCG.

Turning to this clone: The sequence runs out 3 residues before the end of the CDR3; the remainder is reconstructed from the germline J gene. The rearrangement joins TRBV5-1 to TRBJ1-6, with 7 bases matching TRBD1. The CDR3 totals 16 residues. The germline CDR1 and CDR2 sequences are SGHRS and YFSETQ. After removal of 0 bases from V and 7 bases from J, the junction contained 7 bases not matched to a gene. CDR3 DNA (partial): TGCGCCAGCAGCTTGGCACAGGGGAGGAACAATTCACCC. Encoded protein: CASSLAQGRNNSP. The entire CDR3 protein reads CASSLAQGRNNSPLHF.